This T cell receptor beta chain was documented in a study of shared clonotypes between healthy human individuals. Per the germline V gene, CDR1 is SEHNR and CDR2 is FQNEAQ (reference sequence). The V gene end was trimmed by 5 bases and the J gene end by 6 bases; junction bases not matched to a gene: 12. The CDR3 has 17 amino acids. Cells designated naive CD8 were CD45RO-negative and were positively selected for CCR7, with terminally differentiated effector memory CD45RA+ cells excluded. TCRdb's table, derived via immunoSEQ multiplex PCR, lists solely in-frame clones and lacks some. The sample holds roughly 1,800,000 clones; over 85% are singletons and the top ten take 0.95% to 1.5%.

This chain links TRBV7-9 with TRBJ2-1; 11 bases line up with TRBD2. The sample was naive CD8+ T cells sorted from blood. This TCR came from a young man in good health. The CDR3 nucleotides are TGTGCCAGCAGCCACCCCTTAACTAGCGGGAGACCCAATGAGCAGTTCTTC. As protein: CASSHPLTSGRPNEQFF.